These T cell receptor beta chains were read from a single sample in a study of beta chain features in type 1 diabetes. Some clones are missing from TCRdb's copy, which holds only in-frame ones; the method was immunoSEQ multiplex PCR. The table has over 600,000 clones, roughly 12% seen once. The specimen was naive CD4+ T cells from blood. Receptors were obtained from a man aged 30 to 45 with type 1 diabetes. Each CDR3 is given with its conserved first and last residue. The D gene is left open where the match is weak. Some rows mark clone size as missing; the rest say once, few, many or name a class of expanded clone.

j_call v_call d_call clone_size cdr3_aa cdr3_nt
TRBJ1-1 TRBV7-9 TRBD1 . CASSPRGQVGTEAFF TGTGCCAGCAGCCCGCGGGGACAGGTGGGCACTGAAGCTTTCTTT
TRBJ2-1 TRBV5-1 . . CASSLGDFAYNEQFF TGCGCCAGCAGCTTGGGGGACTTCGCCTACAATGAGCAGTTCTTC
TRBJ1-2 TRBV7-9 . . CASSLGETGTYGYTF TGTGCCAGCAGCTTAGGGGAGACGGGGACATATGGCTACACCTTC
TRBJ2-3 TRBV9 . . CASSLRAWAGASPDTQYF TGTGCCAGCAGCTTACGAGCCTGGGCGGGGGCCTCCCCAGATACGCAGTATTTT
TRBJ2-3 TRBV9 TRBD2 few CASSVAGGFTDTQYF TGTGCCAGCAGCGTAGCGGGGGGATTCACAGATACGCAGTATTTT
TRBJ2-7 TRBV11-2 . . CASSRAPTPSYEQYF TGTGCCAGCAGCCGGGCCCCGACACCTTCCTACGAGCAGTACTTC
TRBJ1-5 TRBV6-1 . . CASSRTVTGNQPQHF TGTGCCAGCAGTAGGACAGTTACGGGCAATCAGCCCCAGCATTTT
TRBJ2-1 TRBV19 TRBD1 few CASSIGDRPRGQFF TGTGCCAGTAGTATAGGGGACAGGCCCAGGGGGCAGTTCTTC
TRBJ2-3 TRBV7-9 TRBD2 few CASSFLAALGDTQYF TGTGCCAGCAGCTTCCTAGCGGCGCTCGGGGATACGCAGTATTTT
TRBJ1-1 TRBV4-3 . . CASSPQGGGTEAFF TGCGCCAGCAGCCCGCAGGGTGGGGGAACTGAAGCTTTCTTT
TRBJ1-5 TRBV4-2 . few CASSLSGDQPQHF TGTGCCAGCAGCCTGTCAGGGGATCAGCCCCAGCATTTT
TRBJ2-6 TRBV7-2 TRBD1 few CASSFGQGPPSGANVLTF TGTGCCAGCAGCTTCGGACAGGGGCCTCCCTCTGGGGCCAACGTCCTGACTTTC
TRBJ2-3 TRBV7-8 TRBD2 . CASSLLTSGGTDTQYF TGTGCCAGCAGCTTATTGACTAGCGGAGGCACAGATACGCAGTATTTT
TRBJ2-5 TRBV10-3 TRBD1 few CAISDRGQETQYF TGTGCCATCAGTGACAGGGGGCAGGAGACCCAGTACTTC
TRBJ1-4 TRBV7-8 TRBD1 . CASSLTGGEKLFF TGTGCCAGCAGCTTAACAGGGGGTGAAAAACTGTTTTTT
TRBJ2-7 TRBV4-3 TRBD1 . CASSQLWTGGKNYEQYF TGCGCCAGCAGCCAACTCTGGACAGGGGGTAAGAATTACGAGCAGTACTTC
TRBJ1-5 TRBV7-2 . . CASSLQGRTSNQPQHF TGTGCCAGCAGCTTACAGGGGAGGACGAGCAATCAGCCCCAGCATTTT
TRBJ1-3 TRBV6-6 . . CASRLSGNTIYF TGTGCCAGCAGACTTTCTGGAAACACCATATATTTT
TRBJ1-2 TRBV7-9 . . CASSQEASSNYGYTF TGTGCCAGCAGTCAAGAGGCATCCTCGAACTATGGCTACACCTTC
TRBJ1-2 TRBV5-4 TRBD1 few CASSLGQGAYYGYTF TGTGCCAGCAGCTTGGGACAGGGGGCCTACTATGGCTACACCTTC
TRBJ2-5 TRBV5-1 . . CASRLGSSSETQYF TGCGCCAGCAGATTGGGGTCCAGCAGCGAGACCCAGTACTTC
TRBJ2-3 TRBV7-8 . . CASSLAQALDTQYF TGTGCCAGCAGCTTAGCGCAGGCTTTAGATACGCAGTATTTT
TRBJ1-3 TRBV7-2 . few CASSLVSHSGNTIYF TGTGCCAGCAGCTTAGTGTCGCACTCTGGAAACACCATATATTTT
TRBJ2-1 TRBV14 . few CASSQAERRSMQFF TGTGCCAGCAGCCAAGCGGAAAGGAGGAGCATGCAGTTCTTC
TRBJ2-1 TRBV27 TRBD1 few CASPPPGRDRGYNEQFF TGTGCCAGCCCACCCCCCGGCAGGGACAGGGGCTACAATGAGCAGTTCTTC
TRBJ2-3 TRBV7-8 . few CATKSSGTDTQYF TGTGCCACCAAGTCAAGCGGCACAGATACGCAGTATTTT
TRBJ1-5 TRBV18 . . CASSSVDTNQPQHF TGTGCCAGCTCATCCGTCGACACTAATCAGCCCCAGCATTTT
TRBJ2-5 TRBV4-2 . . CASSQDGTKETQYF TGTGCCAGCAGCCAGGACGGGACAAAAGAGACCCAGTACTTC
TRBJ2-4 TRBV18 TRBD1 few CASSPPGQGLLGNIQYF TGTGCCAGCTCACCGCCGGGACAGGGACTCCTTGGGAACATTCAGTACTTC
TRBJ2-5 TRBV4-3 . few CASSQDGTIQETQYF TGCGCCAGCAGCCAAGATGGGACGATCCAAGAGACCCAGTACTTC
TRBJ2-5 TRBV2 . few CASRQGGETQYF TGTGCCAGCAGACAGGGTGGGGAGACCCAGTACTTC
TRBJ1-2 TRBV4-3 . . CASSQEAGWRGYTF TGCGCCAGCAGCCAAGAGGCAGGGTGGAGAGGCTACACCTTC
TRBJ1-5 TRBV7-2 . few CASSLVGSPSNQPQHF TGTGCCAGCAGCTTAGTTGGAAGCCCTAGCAATCAGCCCCAGCATTTT
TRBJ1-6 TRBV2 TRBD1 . CASRVDRFGNSPLHF TGTGCCAGCAGGGTGGACAGGTTTGGAAATTCACCCCTCCACTTT
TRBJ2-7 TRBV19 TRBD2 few CASSTSVFSYEQYF TGTGCCAGTAGCACTAGCGTTTTCTCCTACGAGCAGTACTTC
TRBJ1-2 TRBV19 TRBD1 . CASSEWTGLGYGYTF TGTGCCAGTAGTGAATGGACAGGGCTGGGCTATGGCTACACCTTC
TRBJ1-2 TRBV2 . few CASRPDVSSYGYTF TGTGCCAGCAGGCCGGACGTGTCCTCCTATGGCTACACCTTC
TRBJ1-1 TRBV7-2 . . CASSPQWGNTEAFF TGTGCCAGCAGCCCTCAGTGGGGGAACACTGAAGCTTTCTTT
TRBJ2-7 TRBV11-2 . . CASSSTAGRYEQYF TGTGCCAGCAGCTCCACGGCAGGGAGGTACGAGCAGTACTTC
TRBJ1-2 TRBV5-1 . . CASSSTANPDGYTF TGCGCCAGCAGCTCGACAGCAAACCCGGATGGCTACACCTTC
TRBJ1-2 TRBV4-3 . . CASSQERNRPYYGYTF TGCGCCAGCAGCCAAGAGCGAAACAGGCCATACTATGGCTACACCTTC
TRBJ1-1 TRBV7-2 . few CASSRDLNTEAFF TGTGCCAGCAGCCGGGATTTAAACACTGAAGCTTTCTTT
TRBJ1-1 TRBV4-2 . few CASSQDTDNTEAFF TGTGCCAGCAGCCAAGATACAGATAACACTGAAGCTTTCTTT
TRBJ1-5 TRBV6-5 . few CASSLGQSNQPQHF TGTGCCAGCAGCCTCGGACAGAGCAATCAGCCCCAGCATTTT